Below, 26 T cell receptor beta chains from the same sample are listed, as sequenced in a study of T cells in Graves' hyperthyroidism and ophthalmopathy. Researchers amplified the TCR beta CDR3 regions from RNA transcripts. When the TCR CDR3 underwent first-round RT-PCR, the HTBI primer set was used. TCRdb independently ran MiXCR on the multiplex PCR reads; one entry per CDR3 protein. Of about 680,000 distinct CDR3 sequences listed, about a third are singletons. The sample consisted of blood. These TCRs come from a woman aged 40 to 55 with Graves' hyperthyroidism.

The gene calls are TRBV19 and TRBJ1-5; 7 nucleotides line up with TRBD1. The ends lost 1 base at V and 4 bases at J; junction bases unmatched: 10. The CDR3 totals 17 residues. The germline gives CDR1 LNHDA, CDR2 SQIVND (reference sequence). The CDR3 nucleotides read TGTGCCAGTAGTATAGGGTTAGGGGACAGCGTAAATCAGCCCCAGCATTTT. Protein: CASSIGLGDSVNQPQHF.

This chain connects TRBV3-1 to TRBJ2-7, with 7 positions matching TRBD1. Germline assignment: CDR1 LGHDT and CDR2 YNNKEL (reference sequence). V was clipped by 2 bases and J by 6 bases; unmatched bases: 10. This CDR3 spans 15 amino acids. The CDR3 spells CASSQLQAGGREQYF. The CDR3 bases are TGTGCCAGCAGCCAACTGCAAGCAGGGGGTCGCGAGCAGTACTTC.

This clonotype was observed a handful of times. The rearrangement links TRBV24-1 to TRBJ1-5, with 7 bases identical to TRBD1. CDR3 length: 18 amino acids. Germline lookup yields CDR1 KGHDR and CDR2 SFDVKD. After removal of 11 bases from V and 4 bases from J, the junction contained 22 bases not matched to a gene. The CDR3 region is CASFAVRSGTVKNQPQHF. DNA for the CDR3: TGTGCCAGCTTCGCCGTCCGTTCCGGGACAGTAAAGAATCAGCCCCAGCATTTT.

This chain uses TRBV2 with TRBJ1-5; the D gene is possibly TRBD1 (5 bases). The CDR3 consists of 14 residues. CDR1 is SNHLY and CDR2 is FYNNEI in the germline V gene. Deletions cut 0 bases from V and 14 bases from J, with 17 bases between. CDR3 DNA: TGTGCCAGCAGTGAAGCCGAGAGACAGTCCTACGAGCATTTT. Protein sequence: CASSEAERQSYEHF. The variable domain in full, completed from reference TRBV2 and TRBJ1-5, reads EPEVTQTPSHQVTQMGQEVILRCVPISNHLYFYWYRQILGQKVEFLVSFYNNEISEKSEIFDDQFSVERPDGSNFTLKIRSTKLEDSAMYFCASSEAERQSYEHFGDGTRLSIL.

The chain recombines TRBV12-3 or TRBV12-4 with TRBJ2-5; the match to TRBD2 covers 12 bases. There are 12 residues in the CDR3. Trimming cost V 7 bases and J 9 bases; bases outside gene matches: 3. The CDR3 DNA follows: TGTGCCAGCACGGCTAGCGGGAGGGCCCAGTACTTC. Its translation: CASTASGRAQYF.

The J gene is TRBJ2-3, the V gene TRBV5-1; D is possibly TRBD1 (6 bases). The CDR3 has 14 amino acids. Trimming stripped 5 bases from V and 6 bases from J, with 16 bases between. Per the germline V gene, CDR1 is SGHRS and CDR2 is YFSETQ. The CDR3, as DNA: TGCGCCAGCAGACTGACAGGAGGTCCGGATACGCAGTATTTT. It codes for CASRLTGGPDTQYF.

This chain uses TRBV19 with TRBJ1-1; D is possibly TRBD1 (6 bases). Trimming removed 5 bases from V and 1 base from J, with 11 bases in between. Germline V gene lookup returns CDR1 LNHDA and CDR2 SQIVND (reference sequence). This CDR3 comprises 14 residues. This chain's CDR3 is CASSRVGGNTEAFF. The CDR3 DNA reads as TGTGCCAGTAGTCGGGTAGGGGGGAACACTGAAGCTTTCTTT.

This clonotype was recorded a few times. The chain is built from TRBV12-3 or TRBV12-4 and TRBJ1-2; tentatively, D is TRBD1 (6 bases). The ends were cut back, 6 bases at V and 1 base at J, with 15 bases in the middle. CDR3 size: 15 residues. The DNA for the CDR3 is TGTGCCAGCAGCCATGGACAGCTCCTTAACTATGGCTACACCTTC. Encoded protein: CASSHGQLLNYGYTF.

This clonotype was recorded many times. The chain recombines TRBV7-9 with TRBJ2-7; D is possibly TRBD1 or TRBD2 (7 bases each). The V end was cut by 4 bases, the J end by 5 bases, with 18 bases between. CDR1 is SEHNR, CDR2 FQNEAQ, per germline (reference sequence). This CDR3 region has 15 residues. CDR3 in amino acids: CASSSLGGGLHEQYF. CDR3 coding DNA: TGTGCCAGCAGCTCCCTGGGAGGGGGCCTACACGAGCAGTACTTC.

This clonotype was found many times. This chain joins TRBV6-2 or TRBV6-3 and TRBJ2-2; no clear D. The CDR3 is made up of 14 amino acids. V was trimmed by 8 bases and J by 5 bases, leaving 15 bases between them. The germline CDR1 and CDR2 sequences are MNHEY and SVGEGT. CDR3 sequence reads: CASLTPTVTGELFF. In DNA form, the CDR3 reads TGTGCCAGCCTCACCCCCACAGTGACCGGGGAGCTGTTTTTT.

V and J are TRBV7-2 and TRBJ1-5; 8 positions match TRBD1. Germline-derived CDR1 and CDR2 are SGHTA and FQGNSA. This CDR3 is built from 15 residues. After removal of 5 bases from V and 14 bases from J, the junction contained 17 bases not matched to a gene. CDR3 bases: TGTGCCAGCAGCCCGGACTTGGACAGGGCAGCCTACGAGCATTTT. It yields the protein CASSPDLDRAAYEHF.

At least ten counts were recorded for this clonotype. The chain combines TRBV10-3 with TRBJ1-1; 7 bases match TRBD1. The CDR3 length is 15 residues. With 0 bases clipped from V and 6 bases from J, the junction kept 7 bases outside the gene matches. Germline loops: CDR1 ENHRY, CDR2 SYGVKD. CDR3 sequence reads: CAISESIGGKAEAFF. CDR3 sequence (DNA): TGTGCCATCAGTGAGTCGATAGGGGGCAAGGCTGAAGCTTTCTTT.

This clonotype has at least ten counts. The chain uses TRBV20-1 and TRBJ1-2; TRBD1 aligns across 9 bases. Germline CDR1 reads DFQATT; CDR2 reads SNEGSKA (reference sequence). CDR3 length equals 12 residues. V dropped 6 bases and J dropped 5; count of bases not matched to a gene: 4. The CDR3 DNA follows: TGCAGTGCACTTGGACAGGGGTATGGCTACACCTTC. This sequence encodes CSALGQGYGYTF.

This clonotype was seen a few times. The V and J genes are TRBV4-2 and TRBJ1-6; weak D call: TRBD1 (5 bases). Germline loops: CDR1 LGHNA, CDR2 YNFKEQ. Trimming took off 4 bases at V and 0 bases at J, with 13 bases between the two ends. There are 17 residues in the CDR3. The CDR3: CASSPTGLSSYNSPLHF. As DNA, the CDR3 is TGTGCCAGCAGCCCTACGGGACTGAGCTCCTATAATTCACCCCTCCACTTT.

For the CDR3, the DNA is TGTGCCAGCAGAAATGAAGGTCTAGCGGGAGACGAGCAGTACTTC. This sequence encodes CASRNEGLAGDEQYF. This chain uses TRBV2 with TRBJ2-7, with TRBD2 matching 10 bases. This CDR3 is built from 15 residues. With 6 bases clipped from V and 5 bases from J, the junction kept 10 bases outside the gene matches. Germline CDR1 SNHLY, CDR2 FYNNEI.

The gene calls are TRBV15 and TRBJ2-5; 7 nucleotides line up with TRBD2. The germline gives CDR1 LNHNV, CDR2 YYDKDF (reference sequence). This CDR3 contains 12 residues. Losses at the gene ends were 5 bases for V and 5 bases for J; bases not matched to a gene: 2. CDR3 DNA sequence: TGTGCCACCAGCGGGAGGGACGAGACCCAGTACTTC. Translation gives CATSGRDETQYF.

For this clonotype: An end of the junction differs from the germline gene, which may be a read error. The chain has TRBV7-6 and TRBJ1-2, with 10 bases matching TRBD1. The CDR3 contains 15 residues. The V gene's germline CDR1 is SGHVS and CDR2 FNYEAQ. CDR3 protein: CASSQWTGGNCGYTF. CDR3 DNA: TGTGCCAGCAGCCAATGGACAGGGGGGAACTGTGGCTACACCTTC.

At least ten counts were recorded for this clonotype. The chain carries TRBV13 and TRBJ2-5; D not resolved. Germline V gene lookup returns CDR1 PRHDT and CDR2 FYEKMQ (reference sequence). The length of the CDR3 is 14 residues. Trimming cost V 4 bases and J 0 bases, with 9 bases left between them. In nucleotides, the CDR3 is TGTGCCAGCAGCTCAGGCCAGTACCAAGAGACCCAGTACTTC. Translating gives CASSSGQYQETQYF.

This clonotype was seen at least ten times. This rearrangement joins TRBV14 to TRBJ2-7, with D perhaps assigned TRBD1 or TRBD2 (6 bases each). Germline V gene sequence: CDR1 SGHDN, CDR2 FVKESK. There are 16 residues in the CDR3. Between the trimmed V and J ends, which lost 4 bases and 5 bases, there was a span of 21 bases. CDR3 bases: TGTGCCAGCAGCCTGAGGCGGGACACTGGGCCACACGAGCAGTACTTC. It encodes CASSLRRDTGPHEQYF.

This chain links TRBV4-3 with TRBJ1-2; maybe TRBD1 (5 bases). The length of the CDR3 is 16 residues. V shed 0 bases and J shed 0 bases, with 11 bases lying between them. Looked up from germline, CDR1 is LGHNA and CDR2 is YSLEER. The CDR3 sequence: CASSQDASGSNYGYTF. The CDR3 DNA reads as TGCGCCAGCAGCCAAGACGCGTCAGGGTCTAACTATGGCTACACCTTC.

This clonotype was found a few times. The CDR3 DNA follows: TGCGCCAGCAGCTTCGACAGACAGGTGGACGAGCAGTACTTC. It is translated as CASSFDRQVDEQYF. This sequence joins TRBV5-1 and TRBJ2-7; maybe TRBD1 (6 bases). This CDR3 is 14 amino acids long. Deletions cut 2 bases from V and 5 bases from J, with 14 bases between. CDR1 is SGHRS, CDR2 YFSETQ, per germline.

The chain employs TRBV10-3 and TRBJ2-6; D is unresolved. V was cut by 4 bases and J by 18 bases, with 4 bases left in between. Germline CDR1 ENHRY, CDR2 SYGVKD. The CDR3 totals 8 residues. CDR3 residues: CAISARTF. The CDR3 DNA follows: TGTGCCATCAGTGCCCGGACTTTC.

This rearrangement joins TRBV7-3 to TRBJ1-2; TRBD1 agrees at 9 bases. CDR3 length equals 14 residues. The V segment lost 5 bases and the J segment 8 bases; nucleotides outside the gene matches: 9. Germline lookup yields CDR1 SGHTA and CDR2 FQGTGA. The CDR3 reads CASSHRDREGGYTF. The CDR3 region has the DNA TGTGCCAGCAGCCACCGGGACAGGGAAGGAGGCTACACCTTC.

This chain joins TRBV25-1 and TRBJ1-2, with D possibly TRBD1 on 6 matching bases. Trimming pared 1 base from V and 6 bases from J, leaving 15 bases between. The germline CDR1 and CDR2 sequences are MGHDK and SYGVNS. The CDR3 sequence is 15 residues long. CDR3 coding DNA: TGTGCCAGCAGTGAATTCGTAGGGGGACGGGATGGCTACACCTTC. This sequence encodes CASSEFVGGRDGYTF.

A remark on this clonotype: The germline gene is not matched at one end of the junction; a read error may be the cause. This CDR3 reads CASSQGWTARGINVYGQYF. The CDR3 DNA is TGCGCCAGCAGCCAAGGGTGGACGGCGCGTGGAATTAATGTCTACGGGCAGTACTTC. V gene TRBV7-2 combines with J gene TRBJ2-7; D remains ambiguous. The CDR3 spans 19 residues. Per germline, CDR1 SGHTA and CDR2 FQGNSA.

J is TRBJ1-5 and V is TRBV19; 9 nucleotides agree with TRBD1. CDR1 is LNHDA, CDR2 SQIVND, per germline (reference sequence). Germline trimming cut 6 bases from V and 2 bases from J; bases unmatched to any gene: 8. This CDR3 has 16 residues. The CDR3 DNA is TGTGCCAGTAGCACGACAGGGGGGGAAGGCAATCAGCCCCAGCATTTT. It yields the protein CASSTTGGEGNQPQHF. Drawing the rest from reference TRBV19 and TRBJ1-5, the complete variable domain is DGGITQSPKYLFRKEGQNVTLSCEQNLNHDAMYWYRQDPGQGLRLIYYSQIVNDFQKGDIAEGYSVSREKKESFPLTVTSAQKNPTAFYLCASSTTGGEGNQPQHFGDGTRLSIL.